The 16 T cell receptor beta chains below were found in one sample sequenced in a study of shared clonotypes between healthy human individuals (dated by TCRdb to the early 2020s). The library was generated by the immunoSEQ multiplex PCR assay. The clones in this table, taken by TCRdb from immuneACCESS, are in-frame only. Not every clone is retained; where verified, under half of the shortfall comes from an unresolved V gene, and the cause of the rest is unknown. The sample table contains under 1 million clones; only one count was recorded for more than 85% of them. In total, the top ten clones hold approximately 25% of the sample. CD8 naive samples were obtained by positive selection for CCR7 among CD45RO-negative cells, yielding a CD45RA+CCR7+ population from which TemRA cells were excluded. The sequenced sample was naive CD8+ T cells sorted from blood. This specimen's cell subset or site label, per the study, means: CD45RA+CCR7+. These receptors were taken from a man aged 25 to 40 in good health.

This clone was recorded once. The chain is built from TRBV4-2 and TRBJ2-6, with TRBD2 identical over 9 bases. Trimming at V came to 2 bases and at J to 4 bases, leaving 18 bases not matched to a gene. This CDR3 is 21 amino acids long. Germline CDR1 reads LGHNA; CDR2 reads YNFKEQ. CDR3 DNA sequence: TGTGCCAGCAGCCAATTTTGGATAGCGGGAGAAATCTCGCAGGGGGCCAACGTCCTGACTTTC. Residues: CASSQFWIAGEISQGANVLTF.

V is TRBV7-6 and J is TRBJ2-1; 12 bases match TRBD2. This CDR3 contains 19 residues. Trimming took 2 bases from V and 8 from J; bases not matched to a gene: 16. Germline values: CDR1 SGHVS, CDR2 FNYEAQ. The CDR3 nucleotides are TGTGCCAGCAGCTTACCCCGCGGACTAGCGGGATCTCGGATCGATGAGCAGTTCTTC. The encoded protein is CASSLPRGLAGSRIDEQFF.

Here the CDR3 reads CASSTLGRAGELFF. In DNA form, the CDR3 reads TGTGCCAGCAGCACTCTGGGGCGAGCCGGGGAGCTGTTTTTT. V is TRBV11-3 and J is TRBJ2-2; D is possibly TRBD1 (5 bases). The CDR3 is 14 residues long. Germline loops: CDR1 SGHNT, CDR2 YENEEA. The V end lost 5 bases, the J end lost 6 bases, and 13 bases lay between the germline ends.

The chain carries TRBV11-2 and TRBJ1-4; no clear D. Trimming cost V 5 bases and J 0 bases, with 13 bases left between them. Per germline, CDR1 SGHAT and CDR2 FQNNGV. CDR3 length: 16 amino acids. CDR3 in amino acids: CASSPPNRATNEKLFF. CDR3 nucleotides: TGTGCCAGCAGCCCCCCGAATCGGGCAACTAATGAAAAACTGTTTTTT.

The CDR3 protein is CASSYATEKNYEQYF. The CDR3 nucleotides read TGTGCCAGCAGTTACGCGACAGAGAAGAACTACGAGCAGTACTTC. The chain links TRBV6-5 to TRBJ2-7, with D maybe TRBD1 (5 bases). This CDR3 has 15 residues. Trimming removed 2 bases from V and 3 bases from J, with 14 bases in between. Germline V CDR1 and CDR2: MNHEY, SVGAGI.

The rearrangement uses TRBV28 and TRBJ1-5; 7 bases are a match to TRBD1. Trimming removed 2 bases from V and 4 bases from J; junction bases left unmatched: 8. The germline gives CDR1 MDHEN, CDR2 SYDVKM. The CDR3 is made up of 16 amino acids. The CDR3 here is CASSLPAGGSNQPQHF. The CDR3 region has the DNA TGTGCCAGCAGTTTACCGGCAGGGGGTAGTAATCAGCCCCAGCATTTT.

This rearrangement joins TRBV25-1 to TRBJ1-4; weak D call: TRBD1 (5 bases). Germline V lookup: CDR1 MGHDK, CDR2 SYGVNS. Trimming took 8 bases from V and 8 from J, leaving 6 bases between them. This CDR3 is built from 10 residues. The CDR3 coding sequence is TGTGCCAGCGGGGGGGAAAAACTGTTTTTT. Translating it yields CASGGEKLFF. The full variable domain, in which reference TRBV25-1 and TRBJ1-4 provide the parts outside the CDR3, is EADIYQTPRYLVIGTGKKITLECSQTMGHDKMYWYQQDPGMELHLIHYSYGVNSTEKGDLSSESTVSRIRTEHFPLTLESARPSHTSQYLCASGGEKLFFGSGTQLSVL.

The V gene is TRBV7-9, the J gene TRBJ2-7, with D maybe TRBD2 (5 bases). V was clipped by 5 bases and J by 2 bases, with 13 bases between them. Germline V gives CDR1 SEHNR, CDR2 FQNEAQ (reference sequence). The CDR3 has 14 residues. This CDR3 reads CASSRTESTYEQYF. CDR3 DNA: TGTGCCAGCAGCCGGACTGAAAGTACCTACGAGCAGTACTTC.

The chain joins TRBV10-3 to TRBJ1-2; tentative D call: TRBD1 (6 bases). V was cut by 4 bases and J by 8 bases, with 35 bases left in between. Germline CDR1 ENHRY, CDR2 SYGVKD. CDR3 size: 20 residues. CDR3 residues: CAISAKFDRDKNQLPGGYTF. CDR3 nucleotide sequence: TGTGCCATCAGTGCGAAATTCGACCGGGACAAAAACCAACTACCTGGGGGCTACACCTTC.

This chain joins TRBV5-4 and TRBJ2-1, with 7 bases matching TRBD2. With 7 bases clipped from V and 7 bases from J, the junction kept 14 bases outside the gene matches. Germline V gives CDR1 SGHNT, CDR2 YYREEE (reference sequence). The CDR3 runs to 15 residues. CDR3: CASGKFGGSRNEQFF. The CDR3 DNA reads TGTGCCAGCGGCAAGTTCGGCGGGAGTAGGAATGAGCAGTTCTTC.

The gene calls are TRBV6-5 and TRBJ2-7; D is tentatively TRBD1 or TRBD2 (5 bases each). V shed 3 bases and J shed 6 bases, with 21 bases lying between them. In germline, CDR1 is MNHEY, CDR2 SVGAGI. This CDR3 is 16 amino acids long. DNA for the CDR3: TGTGCCAGCAGTTATGGGTCGACGGGGCCCGACTCCGAGCAGTACTTC. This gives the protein CASSYGSTGPDSEQYF.

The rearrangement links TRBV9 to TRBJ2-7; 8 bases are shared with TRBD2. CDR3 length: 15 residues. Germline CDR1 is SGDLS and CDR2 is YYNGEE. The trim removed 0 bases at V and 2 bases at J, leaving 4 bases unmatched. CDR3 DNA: TGTGCCAGCAGCGTAGATAGCGGGACCACCTACGAGCAGTACTTC. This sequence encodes CASSVDSGTTYEQYF.

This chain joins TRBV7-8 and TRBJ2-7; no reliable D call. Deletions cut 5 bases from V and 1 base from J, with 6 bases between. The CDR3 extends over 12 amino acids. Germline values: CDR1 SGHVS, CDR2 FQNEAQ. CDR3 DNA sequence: TGTGCCAGCAGCCCCCAATCCTACGAGCAGTACTTC. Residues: CASSPQSYEQYF.

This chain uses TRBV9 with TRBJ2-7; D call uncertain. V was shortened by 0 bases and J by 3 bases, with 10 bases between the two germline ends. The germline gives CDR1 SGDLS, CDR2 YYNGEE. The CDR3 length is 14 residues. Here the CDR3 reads CASSVDDGVYEQYF. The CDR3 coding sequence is TGTGCCAGCAGCGTAGATGACGGCGTCTACGAGCAGTACTTC.

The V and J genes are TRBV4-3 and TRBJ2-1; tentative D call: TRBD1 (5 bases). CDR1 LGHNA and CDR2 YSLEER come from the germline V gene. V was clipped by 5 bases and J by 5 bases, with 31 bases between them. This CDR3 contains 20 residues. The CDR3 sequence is CASSSSSGYSWKGQDNEQFF. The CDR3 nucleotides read TGCGCCAGCAGCAGCTCTTCTGGGTACAGTTGGAAGGGGCAGGACAATGAGCAGTTCTTC.

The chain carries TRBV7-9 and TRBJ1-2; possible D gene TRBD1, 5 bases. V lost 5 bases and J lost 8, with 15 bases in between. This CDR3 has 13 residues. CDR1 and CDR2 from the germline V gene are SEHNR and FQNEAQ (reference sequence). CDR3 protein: CASSPPGGWGYTF. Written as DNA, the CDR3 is TGTGCCAGCAGCCCACCCGGGGGATGGGGCTACACCTTC.